The T cell receptor (beta chain) under discussion was sequenced for a study of beta chain features in type 1 diabetes. Study-wide context: Patient and healthy donor groups were alike in age, gender and cell yields. Study observations and caveats: VDJ junctions from patients with type 1 diabetes contained fewer insertions and more deletions. Shortening that was moderate but significant affected the TCRB CDR3s of Type 1 diabetes patients in all four CD4+ subsets.

What was sequenced were expressed TCRB transcripts, since all of the isolated RNA had been reverse transcribed. There were several million reads on average in the naive, central memory and regulatory T cell samples. TCRdb keeps only in-frame clones here, not all; method: immunoSEQ multiplex PCR. The sample lists approximately 270,000 clones, 13% to 15% occurring once. The CDR3 length is 16 residues. Losses at the gene ends were 1 base for V and 3 bases for J; bases not matched to a gene: 8. Germline-derived CDR1 and CDR2 are MDHEN and SYDVKM. Details on this clone: As yet, its antigen is unknown.

By way of CD45RO/CCR7/CD25/CD127/CD95/CD27, the CD4+ regulatory, stem cell-like memory, central memory and naive cells were sorted. The chain combines TRBV28 with TRBJ2-7; 8 nucleotides line up with TRBD2. The source material was naive CD4+ T cells from blood. The TCR originated in a young man with type 1 diabetes. CDR3 residues: CASSLLIAGSGYEQYF. CDR3 nucleotide sequence: TGTGCCAGCAGTTTATTAATAGCGGGATCTGGCTACGAGCAGTACTTC.